This paragraph covers one TCR beta chain sequence. These data belong to a study of blood T cell repertoires in COVID-19. Study at large: COVID-19 samples, acute and convalescent, were from the United States, Italy and Spain. The cDNA or gDNA used as material had been derived from T cells, B-cell-depleted T cells, or PBMCs.

The age range of participants was about 18 to 100 years, with residence in around 22 US areas. Donors in Cohort 3 counted as recovered after two negative PCRs, clearance, or symptom resolution. TCRdb's copy holds only in-frame clones and misses some; the assay was immunoSEQ multiplex PCR. Among hundreds of thousands of clones listed, about 90% were seen once. The CDR3 contains 15 residues. Germline CDR1 and CDR2: LNHDA and SQIVND (reference sequence). Germline trimming cut 5 bases from V and 2 bases from J; bases unmatched to any gene: 5. The clonotype comes from a woman in her 30s who had recovered from COVID-19. The material sequenced was PBMCs or T cells enriched from blood (not recorded which). The chain employs TRBV19 and TRBJ1-5; 8 positions agree with TRBD1. The CDR3, as DNA: TGTGCCAGTAGTTTCAGGGGGCGAGGCAATCAGCCCCAGCATTTT. Translation: CASSFRGRGNQPQHF.